This entry features one T cell receptor (beta chain) sequence. This entry is derived from a study of shared clonotypes between healthy human individuals. CD45RO-negative, CCR7-positively selected cells formed the naive CD8 fraction, excluding terminally differentiated effector memory CD45RA+ cells. The ends lost 5 bases at V and 5 bases at J; junction bases unmatched: 14. CDR1 is SGHRS and CDR2 is YFSETQ in the germline V gene. The CDR3 is 16 residues long. Here immunoSEQ multiplex PCR was the method, and the copy in TCRdb shows in-frame clones only, minus some. Counted here are some 800,000 clones, around 92% occurring once; the ten biggest clones make up approximately 25%.

The gene calls are TRBV5-1 and TRBJ2-5; 8 nucleotides align to TRBD2. Sequenced material: naive CD8+ T cells sorted from blood. The clonotype was recovered from a man aged 30-40 years in good health. Written as DNA, the CDR3 is TGCGCCAGCAGTCCGGAGGTAGCGGGAATTAAGGAGACCCAGTACTTC. It encodes CASSPEVAGIKETQYF.